Below, 26 T cell receptor beta chains from the same sample are listed, as sequenced in a study of beta chain features in type 1 diabetes. The whole isolated RNA underwent reverse transcription, so sequencing captured expressed TCRB transcripts. The assay was immunoSEQ multiplex PCR, and TCRdb's table has in-frame clones only and misses some. The sample carries 500,000 to 700,000 clones, about 16% recorded once. Sequenced: naive CD4+ T cells from blood. Every receptor here comes from a man aged 18 to 30 in good health.

The rearrangement joins TRBV4-2 to TRBJ2-3; perhaps TRBD2 as D (7 bases). Germline lookup yields CDR1 LGHNA and CDR2 YNFKEQ. V lost 6 bases and J lost 2, with 15 bases in between. The CDR3 has 15 amino acids. The CDR3 reads CASSLGGLDTDTQYF. The CDR3 DNA is TGTGCCAGCAGTCTCGGGGGGCTAGACACAGATACGCAGTATTTT.

To note about this clone: Being one base from a much bigger clone, this may be a read error. V is TRBV7-3 and J is TRBJ2-5; D uncertain. The CDR3 runs to 13 residues. The ends were cut back, 5 bases at V and 2 bases at J, with 9 bases in the middle. Germline V gene lookup returns CDR1 SGHTA and CDR2 FQGTGA. CDR3 in amino acids: CASSPGRQETQYF. In DNA form, the CDR3 reads TGTGCCAGCAGCCCGGGCCGGCAAGAGACCCAGTACTTC.

The V gene is TRBV9, the J gene TRBJ2-3; D might be TRBD1 (6 bases). CDR1 is SGDLS, CDR2 YYNGEE, per germline. This CDR3 contains 15 residues. V shed 4 bases and J shed 5 bases, with 17 bases lying between them. For the CDR3, the DNA is TGTGCCAGCAGCTCCAGGGGAAGCGTGAAAGATACGCAGTATTTT. Its translation is CASSSRGSVKDTQYF.

Comments on this clone: This same CDR3 is encoded by further DNA sequences in the sample. The chain employs TRBV7-9 and TRBJ1-1; D unresolved. CDR3 size: 12 residues. Germline V gene sequence: CDR1 SEHNR, CDR2 FQNEAQ (reference sequence). The V and J ends lost 2 bases and 3 bases respectively, with 4 bases between them. The DNA for the CDR3 is TGTGCCAGCAGCTTACGGGACACTGAAGCTTTCTTT. Encoded protein: CASSLRDTEAFF. The full variable domain, rest sourced from reference TRBV7-9 and TRBJ1-1, is DTGVSQNPRHKITKRGQNVTFRCDPISEHNRLYWYRQTLGQGPEFLTYFQNEAQLEKSRLLSDRFSAERPKGSFSTLEIQRTEQGDSAMYLCASSLRDTEAFFGQGTRLTVV.

A few counts support this clone. This chain connects TRBV7-2 to TRBJ1-6, with D maybe TRBD1 (5 bases). Trimming shortened V by 8 bases and J by 8 bases, and 19 bases separated the two germline ends. In germline, CDR1 is SGHTA, CDR2 FQGNSA. This CDR3 contains 15 residues. The CDR3 bases are TGTGCCAGCTCCACCCACAGGAGTGTGGATTCACCCCTCCACTTT. Amino acids: CASSTHRSVDSPLHF.

This rearrangement joins TRBV21-1 to TRBJ2-4; the tabulated D call, TRBD2, remains unverified against the DNA. TRBV21-1 is recorded as a pseudogene. This CDR3 spans 15 amino acids. CDR3 nucleotides: TGTGCCAGCCGAGGGGGGGATTCGGCCAAAAACATTCAGTACTTC. As protein: CASRGGDSAKNIQYF.

A few counts support this clone. The chain carries TRBV9 and TRBJ2-1, with no clear D. Germline CDR1 and CDR2: SGDLS and YYNGEE. The CDR3 loop spans 13 amino acids. The V end was cut by 0 bases, the J end by 4 bases, with 5 bases between. Written as DNA, the CDR3 is TGTGCCAGCAGCGTAGGTGTTTACAATGAGCAGTTCTTC. Amino acids: CASSVGVYNEQFF.

There are a few counts of this clone. The chain couples TRBV5-1 to TRBJ2-1, with D uncertain. The CDR3 length is 15 residues. V lost 3 bases and J lost 9, with 19 bases in between. Germline V gene data show CDR1 as SGHRS and CDR2 as YFSETQ. CDR3 coding DNA: TGCGCCAGCAGCTCCGGGTCCAGCTCTTACGTTGAGCAGTTCTTC. Protein: CASSSGSSSYVEQFF.

Only a few counts were recorded for this clone. The chain joins TRBV7-2 to TRBJ2-5; D might be TRBD1 (5 bases). The germline gives CDR1 SGHTA, CDR2 FQGNSA. V lost 10 bases and J lost 7, with 13 bases in between. This CDR3 is built from 11 residues. The CDR3 is CAIGPRGTQYF. CDR3 sequence (DNA): TGTGCCATTGGGCCTAGGGGGACCCAGTACTTC.

This clone was counted only a few times. The chain's CDR3 is CASRYGTANYGYTF. The CDR3 DNA reads TGTGCCAGCAGATACGGTACGGCAAACTATGGCTACACCTTC. The chain couples TRBV6-6 to TRBJ1-2; D uncertain. Trimming stripped 6 bases from V and 2 bases from J, with 13 bases between. The germline V gene encodes CDR1 MNHNY and CDR2 SVGAGI (reference sequence). The CDR3 length is 14 residues.

This clone showed up just a few times. This chain links TRBV27 with TRBJ1-2; possible D gene TRBD1, 6 bases. Trimming removed 0 bases at V and 7 bases at J, with 12 bases between. CDR1 is MNHEY, CDR2 SMNVEV, per germline (reference sequence). CDR3 length: 14 amino acids. The CDR3 DNA reads TGTGCCAGCAGTTTATCGGGGGCTGCTGTTGGCTACACCTTC. It specifies CASSLSGAAVGYTF.

The rearrangement links TRBV7-2 to TRBJ1-6, with D possibly TRBD1 on 6 matching bases. This CDR3 has 16 residues. CDR1 is SGHTA, CDR2 FQGNSA, per germline. With 5 bases removed from V and 5 bases from J, the gap between germline ends came to 16 bases. The CDR3 DNA follows: TGTGCCAGCAGCGCAACAGGGAGGACGGATAATTCACCCCTCCACTTT. Translation gives CASSATGRTDNSPLHF.

This clone was picked up a small number of times. The chain joins TRBV5-1 to TRBJ1-1; D is unresolved. Germline V CDR1 and CDR2: SGHRS, YFSETQ. The CDR3 consists of 14 residues. V was pared by 0 bases and J by 11 bases, with 17 bases between. The CDR3 is CASSLAEASHMAFF. CDR3 DNA: TGCGCCAGCAGCTTGGCCGAGGCCAGCCACATGGCTTTCTTT.

J is TRBJ2-3 and V is TRBV19; no definite D call. CDR1 is LNHDA and CDR2 is SQIVND in the germline V gene (reference sequence). The CDR3 spans 14 residues. The germline V and J ends were trimmed by 4 bases and 2 bases, with 10 bases remaining between them. This chain's CDR3 is CASSNSRSTDTQYF. The CDR3 bases are TGTGCCAGTAGTAATTCTAGATCCACAGATACGCAGTATTTT. Complete variable domain (other parts from reference TRBV19 and TRBJ2-3): DGGITQSPKYLFRKEGQNVTLSCEQNLNHDAMYWYRQDPGQGLRLIYYSQIVNDFQKGDIAEGYSVSREKKESFPLTVTSAQKNPTAFYLCASSNSRSTDTQYFGPGTRLTVL.

This rearrangement joins TRBV28 to TRBJ2-3; 9 bases match TRBD2. CDR3 length equals 16 residues. After removal of 8 bases from V and 5 bases from J, the junction contained 14 bases not matched to a gene. Germline V gene sequence: CDR1 MDHEN, CDR2 SYDVKM. The CDR3 DNA follows: TGTGCCAGCTATCCCGGCGGGCTAGCGGGGTTAGATACGCAGTATTTT. This gives the protein CASYPGGLAGLDTQYF.

J is TRBJ1-2 and V is TRBV12-5; a possible D gene is TRBD1 (6 bases). V lost 4 bases, J lost 4 bases, and 16 bases lay in between. This CDR3 contains 15 residues. The germline V gene has CDR1 LGHNT and CDR2 FRNRAP. The chain's CDR3 is CASGSSGRGVYGYTF. DNA for the CDR3: TGTGCTAGTGGTTCTTCGGGCAGGGGCGTCTATGGCTACACCTTC.

The chain carries TRBV4-3 and TRBJ1-1; no firm D call. V was trimmed by 1 base and J by 2 bases, leaving 5 bases between them. The V gene's germline CDR1 is LGHNA and CDR2 YSLEER. The CDR3 runs 13 residues. The CDR3 region is CASSQAGNTEAFF. The CDR3 nucleotides read TGCGCCAGCAGCCAAGCGGGTAACACTGAAGCTTTCTTT.

The V gene is TRBV29-1, the J gene TRBJ1-2, with D uncertain. Trimming cost V 4 bases and J 7 bases, with 19 bases left between them. The CDR3 totals 14 residues. Per germline, CDR1 SQVTM and CDR2 ANQGSEA. The DNA of the CDR3 is TGCAGCGTTGCGGGGAGACTCAATTCGCTTGGCTACACCTTC. This codes for CSVAGRLNSLGYTF.

The V and J genes are TRBV27 and TRBJ2-7; the match to TRBD1 covers 7 bases. CDR1 MNHEY and CDR2 SMNVEV come from the germline V gene (reference sequence). V dropped 5 bases and J dropped 4; count of bases not matched to a gene: 5. The CDR3 contains 13 residues. The CDR3 sequence: CASSRDRWYEQYF. DNA of the CDR3: TGTGCCAGCAGTCGGGACAGATGGTACGAGCAGTACTTC.

The CDR3 loop reads CASRFLEGVFYEQYF. The DNA of the CDR3 is TGTGCCAGCCGATTCCTCGAGGGGGTTTTCTACGAGCAGTACTTC. The chain combines TRBV9 with TRBJ2-7, with D possibly TRBD1 on 6 matching bases. Per germline, CDR1 SGDLS and CDR2 YYNGEE. The CDR3 spans 15 residues. Trimming shortened V by 7 bases and J by 3 bases, and 20 bases separated the two germline ends. The entire variable domain, with the rest obtained from reference TRBV9 and TRBJ2-7, is as follows: DSGVTQTPKHLITATGQRVTLRCSPRSGDLSVYWYQQSLDQGLQFLIQYYNGEERAKGNILERFSAQQFPDLHSELNLSSLELGDSALYFCASRFLEGVFYEQYFGPGTRLTVT.

This clone was seen only a few times. The gene calls are TRBV4-3 and TRBJ1-2, with D maybe TRBD1 (5 bases). CDR1 and CDR2 from the germline V gene are LGHNA and YSLEER. V lost 5 bases, J lost 2 bases, and 12 bases lay in between. The CDR3 spans 14 residues. The CDR3 sequence is CASSFGSGNYGYTF. The CDR3 DNA follows: TGCGCCAGCAGCTTCGGGTCAGGGAACTATGGCTACACCTTC.

This clone has only a few counts. This rearrangement joins TRBV7-7 to TRBJ2-7; 8 nucleotides match TRBD1. Germline lookup yields CDR1 SSHAT and CDR2 FNYEAQ (reference sequence). V dropped 1 base and J dropped 2; count of bases not matched to a gene: 4. This CDR3 has 15 amino acids. The CDR3 here is CASSLGGTGPYEQYF. The CDR3 DNA sequence: TGTGCCAGCAGCTTAGGGGGGACAGGCCCCTACGAGCAGTACTTC.

The V call is TRBV25-1, the J call TRBJ1-3; D unclear. V was clipped by 4 bases and J by 0 bases, with 16 bases between them. Per the germline V gene, CDR1 is MGHDK and CDR2 is SYGVNS. The CDR3 contains 17 residues. The CDR3 bases are TGTGCCAGCAGTGTACACTTAGTAGGGCCCTCTGGAAACACCATATATTTT. Translation: CASSVHLVGPSGNTIYF.

The V and J genes are TRBV4-2 and TRBJ1-2, with unresolved D. The CDR3 consists of 20 residues. Germline assignment: CDR1 LGHNA and CDR2 YNFKEQ. The germline V and J ends were trimmed by 2 bases and 0 bases, with 25 bases remaining between them. This CDR3 is CASSQNYKHQRNQTNYGYTF. The CDR3 region has the DNA TGTGCCAGCAGCCAAAACTATAAACACCAGCGGAACCAAACTAACTATGGCTACACCTTC.

The chain is built from TRBV27 and TRBJ2-7; D perhaps matches TRBD2 (5 bases). Germline assignment: CDR1 MNHEY and CDR2 SMNVEV (reference sequence). The V end was cut by 6 bases, the J end by 3 bases, with 18 bases between. CDR3 length equals 15 residues. The CDR3 nucleotides are TGTGCCAGCAGGGGAATGAGGGTTTTAGACTACGAGCAGTACTTC. It codes for CASRGMRVLDYEQYF.

This clone was detected many times. This chain joins TRBV7-9 and TRBJ2-1; D is uncertain. The CDR3 is made up of 14 amino acids. V lost 8 bases and J lost 6, with 17 bases in between. Germline assignment: CDR1 SEHNR and CDR2 FQNEAQ (reference sequence). The CDR3 loop is CASRNDVGTNEQFF. The CDR3 DNA is TGTGCCAGCCGAAATGATGTCGGTACCAATGAGCAGTTCTTC.